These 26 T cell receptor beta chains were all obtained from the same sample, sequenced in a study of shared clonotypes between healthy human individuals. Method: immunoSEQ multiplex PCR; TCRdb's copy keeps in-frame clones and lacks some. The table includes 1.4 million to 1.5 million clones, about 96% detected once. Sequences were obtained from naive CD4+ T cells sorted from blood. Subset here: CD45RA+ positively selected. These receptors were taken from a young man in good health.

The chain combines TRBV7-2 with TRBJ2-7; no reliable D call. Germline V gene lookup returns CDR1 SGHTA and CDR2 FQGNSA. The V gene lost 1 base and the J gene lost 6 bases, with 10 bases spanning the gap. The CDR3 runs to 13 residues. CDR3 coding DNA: TGTGCCAGCAGCTTAGGTCCCAAACGCGAGCAGTACTTC. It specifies CASSLGPKREQYF. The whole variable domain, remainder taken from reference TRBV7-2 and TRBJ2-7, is GAGVSQSPSNKVTEKGKDVELRCDPISGHTALYWYRQSLGQGLEFLIYFQGNSAPDKSGLPSDRFSAERTGGSVSTLTIQRTQQEDSAVYLCASSLGPKREQYFGPGTRLTVT.

The DNA of the CDR3 is TGTGCCATCAGTGAGTGGTTGGAGACCCAGTACTTC. Protein: CAISEWLETQYF. The rearrangement uses TRBV10-3 and TRBJ2-5; no firm D call. The V gene's germline CDR1 is ENHRY and CDR2 SYGVKD. The V and J ends lost 1 base and 5 bases respectively, with 5 bases between them. The CDR3 is made up of 12 amino acids.

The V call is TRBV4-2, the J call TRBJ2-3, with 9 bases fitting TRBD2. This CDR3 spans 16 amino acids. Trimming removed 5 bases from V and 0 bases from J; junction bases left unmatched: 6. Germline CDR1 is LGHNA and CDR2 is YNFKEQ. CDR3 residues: CASSEPLAGSTDTQYF. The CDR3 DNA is TGTGCCAGCAGCGAACCTCTAGCGGGAAGCACAGATACGCAGTATTTT.

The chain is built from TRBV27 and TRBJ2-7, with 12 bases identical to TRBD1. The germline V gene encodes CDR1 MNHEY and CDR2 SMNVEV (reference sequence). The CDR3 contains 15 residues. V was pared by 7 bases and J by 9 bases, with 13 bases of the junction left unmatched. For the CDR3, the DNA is TGTGCCAGCACCCAAACGGGGGGACAGGGGGCGCGGCAGTACTTC. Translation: CASTQTGGQGARQYF.

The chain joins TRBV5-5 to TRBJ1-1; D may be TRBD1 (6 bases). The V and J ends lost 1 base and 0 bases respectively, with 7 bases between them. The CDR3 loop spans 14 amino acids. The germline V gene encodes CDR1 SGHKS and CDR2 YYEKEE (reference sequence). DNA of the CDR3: TGTGCCAGCAGCTTGACAGGGATGAACACTGAAGCTTTCTTT. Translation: CASSLTGMNTEAFF.

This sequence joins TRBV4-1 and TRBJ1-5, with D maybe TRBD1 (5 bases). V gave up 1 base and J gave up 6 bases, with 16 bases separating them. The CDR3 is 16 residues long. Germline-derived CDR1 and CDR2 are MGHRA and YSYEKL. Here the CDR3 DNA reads TGCGCCAGCAGCCAAGGAGCGATCAGGGACGCTCAGCCCCAGCATTTT. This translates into CASSQGAIRDAQPQHF.

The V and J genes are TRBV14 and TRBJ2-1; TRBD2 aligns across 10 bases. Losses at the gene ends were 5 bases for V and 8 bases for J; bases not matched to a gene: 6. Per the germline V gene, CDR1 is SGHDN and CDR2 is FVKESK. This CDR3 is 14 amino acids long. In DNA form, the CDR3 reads TGTGCCAGCAGCTTCCTAGCGGGAGCTTATGAGCAGTTCTTC. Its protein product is CASSFLAGAYEQFF.

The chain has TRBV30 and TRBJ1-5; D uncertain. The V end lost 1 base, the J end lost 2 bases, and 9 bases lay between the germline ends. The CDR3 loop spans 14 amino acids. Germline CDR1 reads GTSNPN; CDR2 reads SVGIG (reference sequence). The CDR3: CAWSGRAGNQPQHF. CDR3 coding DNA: TGTGCCTGGAGTGGTAGAGCCGGCAATCAGCCCCAGCATTTT.

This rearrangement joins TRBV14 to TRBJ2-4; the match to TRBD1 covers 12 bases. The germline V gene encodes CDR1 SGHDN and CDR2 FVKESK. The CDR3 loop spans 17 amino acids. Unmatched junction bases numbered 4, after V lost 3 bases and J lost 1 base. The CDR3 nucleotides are TGTGCCAGCAGCCACGGGACAGGGGGCGCGGCCAAAAACATTCAGTACTTC. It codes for CASSHGTGGAAKNIQYF. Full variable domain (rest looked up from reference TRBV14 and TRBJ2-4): EAGVTQFPSHSVIEKGQTVTLRCDPISGHDNLYWYRRVMGKEIKFLLHFVKESKQDESGMPNNRFLAERTGGTYSTLKVQPAELEDSGVYFCASSHGTGGAAKNIQYFGAGTRLSVL.

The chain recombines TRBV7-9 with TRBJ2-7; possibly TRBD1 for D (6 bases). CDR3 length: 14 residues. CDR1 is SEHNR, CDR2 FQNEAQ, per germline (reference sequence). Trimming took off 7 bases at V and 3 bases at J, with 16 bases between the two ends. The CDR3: CASTKGTGNYEQYF. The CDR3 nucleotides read TGTGCCAGCACCAAAGGAACAGGGAACTACGAGCAGTACTTC.

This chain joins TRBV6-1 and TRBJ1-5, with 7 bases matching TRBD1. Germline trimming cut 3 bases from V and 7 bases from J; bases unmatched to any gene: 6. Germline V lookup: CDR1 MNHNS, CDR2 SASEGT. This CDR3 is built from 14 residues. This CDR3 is CASSDGAGGQPQHF. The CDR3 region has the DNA TGTGCCAGCAGTGATGGGGCAGGGGGACAGCCCCAGCATTTT.

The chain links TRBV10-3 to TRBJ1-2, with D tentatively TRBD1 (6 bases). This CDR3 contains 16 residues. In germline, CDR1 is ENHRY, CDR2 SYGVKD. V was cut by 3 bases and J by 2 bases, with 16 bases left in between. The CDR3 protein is CAISERADSANYGYTF. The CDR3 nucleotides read TGTGCCATCAGTGAAAGGGCGGACAGTGCGAACTATGGCTACACCTTC.

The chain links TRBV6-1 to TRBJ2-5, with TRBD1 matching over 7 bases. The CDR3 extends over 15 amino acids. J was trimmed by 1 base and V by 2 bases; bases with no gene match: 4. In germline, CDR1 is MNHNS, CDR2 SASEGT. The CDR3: CASSENRDSQETQYF. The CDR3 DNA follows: TGTGCCAGCAGTGAAAACCGGGACAGCCAAGAGACCCAGTACTTC.

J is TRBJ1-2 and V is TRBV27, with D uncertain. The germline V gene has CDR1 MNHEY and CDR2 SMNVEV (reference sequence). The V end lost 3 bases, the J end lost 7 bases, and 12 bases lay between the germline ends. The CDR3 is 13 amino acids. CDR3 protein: CASSFRGFGGYTF. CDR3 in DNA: TGTGCCAGCAGTTTTCGAGGGTTTGGTGGCTACACCTTC.

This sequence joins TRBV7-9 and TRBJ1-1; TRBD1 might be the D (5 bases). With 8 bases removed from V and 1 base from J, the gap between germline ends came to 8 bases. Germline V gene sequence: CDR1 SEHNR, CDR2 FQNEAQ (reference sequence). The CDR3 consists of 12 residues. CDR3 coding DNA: TGTGCCAGCCGGGGGGAGAACACTGAAGCTTTCTTT. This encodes CASRGENTEAFF.

The CDR3 spells CASSQGLAGPFSYEQYF. Written as DNA, the CDR3 is TGCGCCAGCAGCCAGGGACTAGCGGGCCCTTTCTCCTACGAGCAGTACTTC. The chain uses TRBV4-1 and TRBJ2-7; 12 positions agree with TRBD2. The CDR3 is made up of 17 amino acids. Trimming at V came to 3 bases and at J to 0 bases, leaving 6 bases not matched to a gene. Germline values: CDR1 MGHRA, CDR2 YSYEKL.

The CDR3 protein is CASNPGTGLETQYF. DNA for the CDR3: TGTGCCAGCAATCCCGGGACAGGGTTGGAGACCCAGTACTTC. The J gene is TRBJ2-5, the V gene TRBV2, with TRBD1 matching over 9 bases. After removal of 7 bases from V and 5 bases from J, the junction contained 8 bases not matched to a gene. The germline V gene encodes CDR1 SNHLY and CDR2 FYNNEI. This CDR3 has 14 amino acids.

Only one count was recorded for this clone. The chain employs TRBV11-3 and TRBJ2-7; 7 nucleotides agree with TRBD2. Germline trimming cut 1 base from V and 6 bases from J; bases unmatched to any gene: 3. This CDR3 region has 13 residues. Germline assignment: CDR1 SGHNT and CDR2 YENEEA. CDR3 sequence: CASSLVLAREQYF. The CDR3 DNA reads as TGTGCCAGCAGCTTAGTACTAGCGCGCGAGCAGTACTTC.

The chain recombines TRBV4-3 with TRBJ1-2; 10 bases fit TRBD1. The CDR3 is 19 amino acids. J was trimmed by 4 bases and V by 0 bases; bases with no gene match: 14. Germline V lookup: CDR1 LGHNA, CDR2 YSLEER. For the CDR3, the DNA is TGCGCCAGCAGCCAAGATTACGGGACAGGGGAGATGTGGAGCTATGGCTACACCTTC. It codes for CASSQDYGTGEMWSYGYTF.

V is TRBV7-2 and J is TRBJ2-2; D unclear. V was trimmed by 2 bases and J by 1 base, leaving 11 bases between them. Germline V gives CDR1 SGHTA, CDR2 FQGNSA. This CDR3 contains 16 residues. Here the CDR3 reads CASSLLNVRNTGELFF. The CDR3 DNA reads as TGTGCCAGCAGCTTACTAAACGTTCGGAACACCGGGGAGCTGTTTTTT.

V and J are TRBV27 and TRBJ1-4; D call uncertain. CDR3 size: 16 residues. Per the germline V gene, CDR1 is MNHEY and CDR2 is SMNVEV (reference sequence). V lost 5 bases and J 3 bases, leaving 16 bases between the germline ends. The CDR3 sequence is CASSPIAGYSNEKLFF. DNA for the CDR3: TGTGCCAGCAGTCCTATAGCCGGCTACTCTAATGAAAAACTGTTTTTT.

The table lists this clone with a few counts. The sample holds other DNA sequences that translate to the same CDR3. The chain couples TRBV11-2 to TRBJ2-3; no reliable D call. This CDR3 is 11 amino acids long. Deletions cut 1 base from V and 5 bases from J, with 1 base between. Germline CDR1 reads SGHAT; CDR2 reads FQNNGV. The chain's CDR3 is CASSLGDTQYF. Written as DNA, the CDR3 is TGTGCCAGCAGCTTAGGAGATACGCAGTATTTT.

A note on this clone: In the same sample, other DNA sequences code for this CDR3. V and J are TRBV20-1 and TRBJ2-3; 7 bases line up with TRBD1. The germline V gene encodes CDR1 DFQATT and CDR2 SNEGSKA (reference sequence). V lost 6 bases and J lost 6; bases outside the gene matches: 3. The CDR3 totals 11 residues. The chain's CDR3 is CSAQTGDTQYF. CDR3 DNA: TGCAGTGCCCAGACAGGGGATACGCAGTATTTT.

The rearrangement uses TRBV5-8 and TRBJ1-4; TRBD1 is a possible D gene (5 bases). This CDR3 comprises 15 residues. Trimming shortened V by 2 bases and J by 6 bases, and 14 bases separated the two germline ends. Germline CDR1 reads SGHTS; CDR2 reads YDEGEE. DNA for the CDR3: TGTGCCAGCAGCTTATGGTTAGGGGCGGATGAAAAACTGTTTTTT. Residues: CASSLWLGADEKLFF.

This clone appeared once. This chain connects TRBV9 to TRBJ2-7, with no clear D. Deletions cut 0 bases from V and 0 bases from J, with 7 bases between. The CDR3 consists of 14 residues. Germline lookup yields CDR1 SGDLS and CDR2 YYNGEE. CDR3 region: CASSVDLPSYEQYF. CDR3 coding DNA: TGTGCCAGCAGCGTAGACCTGCCCTCCTACGAGCAGTACTTC.

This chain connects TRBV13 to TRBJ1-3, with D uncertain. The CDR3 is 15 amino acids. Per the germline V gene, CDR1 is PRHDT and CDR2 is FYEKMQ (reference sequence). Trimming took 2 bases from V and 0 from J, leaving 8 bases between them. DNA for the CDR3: TGTGCCAGCAGCTTAACGATCCTCTCTGGAAACACCATATATTTT. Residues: CASSLTILSGNTIYF.